The text below deals with one T cell receptor (beta chain). Participant ages covered about 18 to 89 years across about 22 US areas. In the original processing: Nucleated cell number was recorded as an estimate derived from reference gene primer amplification. Sequencing used immunoSEQ multiplex PCR; TCRdb keeps in-frame clones, though not all of them. From that table come the V and J calls and clone size; the DNA was used to work out D and trimming. The sample holds about 130,000 clones, roughly four fifths seen once. The sample originates from a study of blood T cell repertoires in COVID-19. Study-wide context: Italy, Spain and the United States were the sources of the convalescent and acute COVID-19 samples. PBMCs, B-cell-depleted T cells, or T cells were the source of the cDNA or gDNA that made up the material.

V was trimmed by 0 bases and J by 7 bases, leaving 9 bases between them. CDR3 size: 13 residues. Germline V gene sequence: CDR1 SGHAT, CDR2 FQNNGV. Sequences were obtained from PBMCs or T cells enriched from blood (not recorded which). The TCR was taken from a man over 45 who had recovered from COVID-19. The chain couples TRBV11-2 to TRBJ1-2; no reliable D call. DNA for the CDR3: TGTGCCAGCAGCTTAGAGCGGGCGCCTGGCTACACCTTC. It is translated as CASSLERAPGYTF.